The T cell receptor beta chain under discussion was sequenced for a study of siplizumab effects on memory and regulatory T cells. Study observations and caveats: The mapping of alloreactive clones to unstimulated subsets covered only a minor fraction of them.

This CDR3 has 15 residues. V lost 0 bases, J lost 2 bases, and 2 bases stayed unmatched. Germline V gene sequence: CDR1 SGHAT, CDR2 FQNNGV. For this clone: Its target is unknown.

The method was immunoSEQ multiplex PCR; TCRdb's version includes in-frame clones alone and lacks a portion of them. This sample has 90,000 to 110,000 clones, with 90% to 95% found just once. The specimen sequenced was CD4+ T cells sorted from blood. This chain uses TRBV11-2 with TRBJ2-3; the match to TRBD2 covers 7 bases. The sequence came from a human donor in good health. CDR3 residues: CASSLDGGTTDTQYF. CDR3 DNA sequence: TGTGCCAGCAGCTTAGACGGGGGGACCACAGATACGCAGTATTTT.